Below, 25 T cell receptor beta chains from the same sample are listed, as sequenced in a study of blood T cell repertoires in COVID-19. The assay was immunoSEQ multiplex PCR, and TCRdb's table has in-frame clones only and misses some. The top ten hold 0.95% to 1.5% of the sample, which has 180,000 or so clones, about 90% seen once. The source material was PBMCs or T cells enriched from blood (not recorded which). Receptors originate from a human donor with acute COVID-19. The donor label of this sample is uncertain.

The CDR3 region is CASSPDRGRNTGELFF. In DNA form, the CDR3 reads TGCGCCAGCAGCCCAGACAGAGGGAGGAACACCGGGGAGCTGTTTTTT. V gene TRBV4-3 combines with J gene TRBJ2-2; D could derive from TRBD1 or TRBD2 (5 bases each). Trimming shortened V by 4 bases and J by 1 base, and 13 bases separated the two germline ends. This CDR3 region has 16 residues. The V gene's germline CDR1 is LGHNA and CDR2 YSLEER.

The chain links TRBV29-1 to TRBJ2-3; 10 bases align to TRBD2. Germline-derived CDR1 and CDR2 are SQVTM and ANQGSEA. After removal of 7 bases from V and 6 bases from J, the junction contained 10 bases not matched to a gene. This CDR3 is 14 amino acids long. For the CDR3, the DNA is TGCAGCGCTATTAGCGGGGGGCCGGGGGATACGCAGTATTTT. Protein sequence: CSAISGGPGDTQYF.

The chain couples TRBV7-9 to TRBJ1-6, with a tentative D call TRBD1 (6 bases). The CDR3 is 17 amino acids. Germline CDR1 SEHNR, CDR2 FQNEAQ (reference sequence). Deletions cut 1 base from V and 7 bases from J, with 17 bases between. CDR3 in amino acids: CASSLELVGGLNSPLHF. The CDR3 DNA is TGTGCCAGCAGCTTAGAACTAGTGGGGGGGCTGAATTCACCCCTCCACTTT.

The rearrangement joins TRBV6-5 to TRBJ1-3; D is perhaps TRBD1 (6 bases). Germline lookup yields CDR1 MNHEY and CDR2 SVGAGI. The CDR3 consists of 16 residues. V shed 0 bases and J shed 0 bases, with 9 bases lying between them. CDR3 loop: CASSYSQGFSGNTIYF. The CDR3 region has the DNA TGTGCCAGCAGTTACTCTCAGGGGTTCTCTGGAAACACCATATATTTT.

Details on this clone: Other DNA sequences within the sample encode an identical CDR3. V usage is TRBV10-3 and J usage is TRBJ2-7, with D possibly TRBD1 on 5 matching bases. In germline, CDR1 is ENHRY, CDR2 SYGVKD. This CDR3 spans 13 amino acids. V was pared by 0 bases and J by 2 bases, with 5 bases between. The CDR3 DNA sequence: TGTGCCATCAGTGAGTCGGGGCCCTACGAGCAGTACTTC. It translates to CAISESGPYEQYF.

The rearrangement uses TRBV7-9 and TRBJ2-6; 11 nucleotides agree with TRBD1. This CDR3 spans 19 amino acids. Germline assignment: CDR1 SEHNR and CDR2 FQNEAQ (reference sequence). Trimming at V came to 4 bases and at J to 1 base, leaving 9 bases not matched to a gene. The chain's CDR3 is CASSSLTGQGESGANVLTF. Here the CDR3 DNA reads TGTGCCAGCAGCTCACTAACGGGACAGGGGGAATCTGGGGCCAACGTCCTGACTTTC.

The rearrangement joins TRBV5-1 to TRBJ2-3, with a weak D call TRBD1 (6 bases). V was shortened by 1 base and J by 1 base, with 10 bases between the two germline ends. Germline V CDR1 and CDR2: SGHRS, YFSETQ. The CDR3 totals 15 residues. The CDR3 protein is CASSLFGQRTDTQYF. CDR3 DNA sequence: TGCGCCAGCAGCTTGTTCGGACAGCGCACAGATACGCAGTATTTT.

This chain joins TRBV27 and TRBJ2-2; 8 nucleotides match TRBD1. CDR1 is MNHEY and CDR2 is SMNVEV in the germline V gene (reference sequence). The CDR3 loop spans 15 amino acids. The V gene end was trimmed by 4 bases and the J gene end by 4 bases; junction bases not matched to a gene: 5. The CDR3 here is CASSYGGTGTGELFF. The CDR3 DNA reads as TGTGCCAGCAGTTATGGGGGGACAGGCACCGGGGAGCTGTTTTTT.

The chain joins TRBV19 to TRBJ1-1; D may be TRBD1 (6 bases). This CDR3 is 15 amino acids long. CDR1 and CDR2 (germline): LNHDA, SQIVND (reference sequence). With 0 bases removed from V and 11 bases from J, the gap between germline ends came to 19 bases. CDR3 in DNA: TGTGCCAGTAGTATAGATAACAGGGACACACTGGGGGCTTTCTTT. It codes for CASSIDNRDTLGAFF.

In DNA, the CDR3 is TGTGCCAGCAGCTTAGTGCGGGGTCTGAATGAGAACACTGAAGCTTTCTTT. It translates to CASSLVRGLNENTEAFF. This chain uses TRBV7-9 with TRBJ1-1; D is ambiguous. In germline, CDR1 is SEHNR, CDR2 FQNEAQ (reference sequence). V lost 1 base and J lost 1, with 16 bases in between. The CDR3 covers 17 residues.

J is TRBJ1-1 and V is TRBV11-2, with 7 nucleotides matching TRBD1. CDR3 length: 19 residues. The germline CDR1 and CDR2 sequences are SGHAT and FQNNGV. The ends lost 4 bases at V and 1 base at J; junction bases unmatched: 18. CDR3 residues: CASSSPVRQGRGSNTEAFF. As DNA, the CDR3 is TGTGCCAGCAGCTCTCCCGTTAGACAGGGAAGGGGTTCGAACACTGAAGCTTTCTTT.

Only a few counts were recorded for this clone. The rearrangement uses TRBV27 and TRBJ2-2; 12 nucleotides align to TRBD2. Germline-derived CDR1 and CDR2 are MNHEY and SMNVEV (reference sequence). V shed 3 bases and J 6 bases; nucleotides not matched to a gene: 5. The length of the CDR3 is 16 residues. The CDR3 nucleotides are TGTGCCAGCAGTTTTCAAGCTAGCGGGGGGGCCGGGGAGCTGTTTTTT. It codes for CASSFQASGGAGELFF.

The V gene is TRBV5-1, the J gene TRBJ1-2, with 7 nucleotides matching TRBD1. Trimming took 0 bases from V and 4 from J; bases not matched to a gene: 6. The length of the CDR3 is 15 residues. CDR1 is SGHRS, CDR2 YFSETQ, per germline. The CDR3 protein is CASSLEGTEVYGYTF. DNA for the CDR3: TGCGCCAGCAGCTTGGAGGGGACAGAGGTCTATGGCTACACCTTC. Full variable domain (missing parts from reference TRBV5-1 and TRBJ1-2): KAGVTQTPRYLIKTRGQQVTLSCSPISGHRSVSWYQQTPGQGLQFLFEYFSETQRNKGNFPGRFSGRQFSNSRSEMNVSTLELGDSALYLCASSLEGTEVYGYTFGSGTRLTVV.

The CDR3 loop reads CASSVTGGETQYF. Here the CDR3 DNA reads TGTGCCAGTAGTGTGACAGGTGGGGAGACCCAGTACTTC. The chain is built from TRBV19 and TRBJ2-5; weak D call: TRBD1 (6 bases). The CDR3 spans 13 residues. The V gene lost 5 bases and the J gene lost 5 bases, with 12 bases spanning the gap. Germline assignment: CDR1 LNHDA and CDR2 SQIVND (reference sequence). Full variable domain (missing parts from reference TRBV19 and TRBJ2-5): DGGITQSPKYLFRKEGQNVTLSCEQNLNHDAMYWYRQDPGQGLRLIYYSQIVNDFQKGDIAEGYSVSREKKESFPLTVTSAQKNPTAFYLCASSVTGGETQYFGPGTRLLVL.

This clone showed up just once. The J gene is TRBJ2-2, the V gene TRBV6-2 or TRBV6-3; 15 bases line up with TRBD2. This CDR3 is 17 amino acids long. V trimming: 2 bases; J trimming: 3 bases; junction bases outside the gene matches: 1. The germline V gene encodes CDR1 MNHEY and CDR2 SVGEGT. The CDR3, as DNA: TGTGCCAGCAGTTACGGGACTAGCGGGGGGTACACCGGGGAGCTGTTTTTT. Amino acids: CASSYGTSGGYTGELFF.

This clone was detected only a few times. J is TRBJ1-1 and V is TRBV30; D is undetermined. The CDR3 runs to 14 residues. Germline V gene data show CDR1 as GTSNPN and CDR2 as SVGIG (reference sequence). V was pared by 3 bases and J by 2 bases, with 13 bases between. This CDR3 reads CAWRRGFPNTEAFF. The CDR3 DNA is TGTGCCTGGAGGAGAGGCTTTCCAAACACTGAAGCTTTCTTT.

The genes are TRBV7-6 and TRBJ2-1, with 12 bases fitting TRBD2. The CDR3 is made up of 15 amino acids. The V segment lost 5 bases and the J segment 14 bases; nucleotides outside the gene matches: 13. Germline CDR1 is SGHVS and CDR2 is FNYEAQ. The CDR3 reads CASSHLAGGPPLEFF. CDR3 coding DNA: TGTGCCAGCAGCCACCTAGCGGGGGGGCCACCCTTGGAGTTCTTC. Filled out from reference TRBV7-6 and TRBJ2-1, the complete variable domain reads GAGVSQSPRYKVTKRGQDVALRCDPISGHVSLYWYRQALGQGPEFLTYFNYEAQQDKSGLPNDRFSAERPEGSISTLTIQRTEQRDSAMYRCASSHLAGGPPLEFFGPGTRLTVL.

The chain links TRBV5-1 to TRBJ1-2; 7 bases fit TRBD1. Looked up from germline, CDR1 is SGHRS and CDR2 is YFSETQ. The CDR3 is made up of 14 amino acids. J was trimmed by 3 bases and V by 4 bases; bases with no gene match: 6. The DNA for the CDR3 is TGCGCCAGCAGCCGGGGACAGTCCTACTATGGCTACACCTTC. It translates to CASSRGQSYYGYTF.

In its sample, this clone was seen a few times. The CDR3 nucleotides read TGTGCCAGTAGCTCGCCAGAGGGCGGAAACACTGAAGCTTTCTTT. Encoded protein: CASSSPEGGNTEAFF. This chain connects TRBV19 to TRBJ1-1; D gene unclear. The CDR3 is made up of 15 amino acids. The V gene lost 6 bases and the J gene lost 2 bases, with 16 bases spanning the gap. Germline CDR1 reads LNHDA; CDR2 reads SQIVND (reference sequence).

V and J are TRBV5-1 and TRBJ1-2; D remains unclear. Trimming stripped 4 bases from V and 7 bases from J, with 17 bases between. The CDR3 length is 14 residues. Germline CDR1 SGHRS, CDR2 YFSETQ. The CDR3 is CASSPSGLGVGYTF. CDR3 DNA sequence: TGCGCCAGCAGCCCCAGTGGGTTAGGAGTTGGCTACACCTTC.

The rearrangement joins TRBV5-4 to TRBJ1-4, with a weak D call TRBD1 (5 bases). CDR3 length equals 15 residues. Germline loops: CDR1 SGHNT, CDR2 YYREEE (reference sequence). V shed 5 bases and J shed 3 bases, with 14 bases lying between them. Here the CDR3 reads CASRGMGQSNEKLFF. The CDR3 DNA reads TGTGCCAGCAGGGGTATGGGGCAGTCTAATGAAAAACTGTTTTTT.

This rearrangement joins TRBV6-1 to TRBJ1-2; possibly TRBD1 for D (6 bases). CDR1 MNHNS and CDR2 SASEGT come from the germline V gene. There are 15 residues in the CDR3. Trimming pared 3 bases from V and 7 bases from J, leaving 18 bases between. The chain's CDR3 is CASSDIPGQGCGYTF. DNA of the CDR3: TGTGCCAGCAGTGATATCCCCGGGCAGGGGTGTGGCTACACCTTC.

The chain has TRBV12-5 and TRBJ2-3; 13 bases are a match to TRBD2. The CDR3 runs 17 residues. J lost 6 bases, V lost 5 bases, and 11 bases had no gene match. Germline CDR1 LGHNT, CDR2 FRNRAP. The CDR3 protein is CASGLESTSGGADTQYF. For the CDR3, the DNA is TGTGCTAGTGGTCTCGAAAGTACTAGCGGGGGGGCGGATACGCAGTATTTT.

The chain employs TRBV9 and TRBJ1-1; TRBD1 might be the D (5 bases). Trimming removed 0 bases at V and 9 bases at J, with 9 bases between. Germline values: CDR1 SGDLS, CDR2 YYNGEE. The CDR3 consists of 12 residues. CDR3 sequence (DNA): TGTGCCAGCAGCGTAGACCGGGGGAAAGCTTTCTTT. This codes for CASSVDRGKAFF.

V and J are TRBV24-1 and TRBJ1-2, with 12 bases that match TRBD1. V shed 9 bases, J shed 6 bases, and the junction held 4 bases outside the gene matches. Germline loops: CDR1 KGHDR, CDR2 SFDVKD. The CDR3 is 13 amino acids. In DNA, the CDR3 is TGTGCCACCGGGGACAGGGGGCATCATGGCTACACCTTC. It yields the protein CATGDRGHHGYTF.